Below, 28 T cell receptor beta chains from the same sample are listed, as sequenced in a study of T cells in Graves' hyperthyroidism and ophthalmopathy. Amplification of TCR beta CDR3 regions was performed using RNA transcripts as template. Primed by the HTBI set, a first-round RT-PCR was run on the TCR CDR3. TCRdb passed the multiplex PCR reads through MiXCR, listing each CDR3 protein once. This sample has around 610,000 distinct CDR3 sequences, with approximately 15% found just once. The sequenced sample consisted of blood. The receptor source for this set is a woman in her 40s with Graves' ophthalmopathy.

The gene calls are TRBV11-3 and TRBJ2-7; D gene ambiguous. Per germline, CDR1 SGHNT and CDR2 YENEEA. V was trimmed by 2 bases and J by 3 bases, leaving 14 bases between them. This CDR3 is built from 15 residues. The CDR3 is CASSLYWTEIYEQYF. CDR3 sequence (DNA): TGTGCCAGCAGCTTATATTGGACGGAGATCTACGAGCAGTACTTC.

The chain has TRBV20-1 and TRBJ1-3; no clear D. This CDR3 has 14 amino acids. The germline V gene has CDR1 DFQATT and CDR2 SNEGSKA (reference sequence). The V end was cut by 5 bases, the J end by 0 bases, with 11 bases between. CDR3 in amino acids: CSAWARPSGNTIYF. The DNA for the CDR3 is TGCAGTGCTTGGGCCAGACCCTCTGGAAACACCATATATTTT.

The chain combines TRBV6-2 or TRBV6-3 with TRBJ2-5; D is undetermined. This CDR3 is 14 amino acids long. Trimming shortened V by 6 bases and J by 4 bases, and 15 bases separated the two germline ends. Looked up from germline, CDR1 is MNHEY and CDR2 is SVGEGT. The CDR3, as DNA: TGTGCCAGCAGGACAACCTTCGTGGGAGAGACCCAGTACTTC. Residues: CASRTTFVGETQYF.

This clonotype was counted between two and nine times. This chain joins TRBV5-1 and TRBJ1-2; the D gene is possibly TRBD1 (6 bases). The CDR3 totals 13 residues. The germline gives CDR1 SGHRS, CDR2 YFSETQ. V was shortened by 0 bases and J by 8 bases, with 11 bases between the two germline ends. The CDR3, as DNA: TGCGCCAGCAGCTTGGAACAGGGTGGGGGCTACACCTTC. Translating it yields CASSLEQGGGYTF.

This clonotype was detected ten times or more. CDR3 region: CASFRVGDRVTLGELFF. The CDR3 DNA is TGTGCCAGCTTTCGAGTCGGGGACAGGGTAACTCTGGGGGAGCTGTTTTTT. This rearrangement joins TRBV6-2 or TRBV6-3 to TRBJ2-2, with 9 bases aligning to TRBD1. V lost 8 bases, J lost 8 bases, and 18 bases stayed unmatched. Germline CDR1 reads MNHEY; CDR2 reads SVGEGT. CDR3 length: 17 amino acids.

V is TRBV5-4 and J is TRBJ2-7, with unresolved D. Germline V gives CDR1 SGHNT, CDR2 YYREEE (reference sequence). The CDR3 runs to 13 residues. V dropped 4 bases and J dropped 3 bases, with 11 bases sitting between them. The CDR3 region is CASSPEPFYEQYF. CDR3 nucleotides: TGTGCCAGCAGCCCTGAACCCTTCTACGAGCAGTACTTC.

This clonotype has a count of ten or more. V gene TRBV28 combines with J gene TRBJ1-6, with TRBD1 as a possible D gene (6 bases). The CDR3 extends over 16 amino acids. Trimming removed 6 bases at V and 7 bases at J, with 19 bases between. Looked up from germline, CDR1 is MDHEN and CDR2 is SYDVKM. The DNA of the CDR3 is TGTGCCAGCAGGACCCCCGGGGGGCAAGAGAATTCACCCCTCCACTTT. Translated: CASRTPGGQENSPLHF.

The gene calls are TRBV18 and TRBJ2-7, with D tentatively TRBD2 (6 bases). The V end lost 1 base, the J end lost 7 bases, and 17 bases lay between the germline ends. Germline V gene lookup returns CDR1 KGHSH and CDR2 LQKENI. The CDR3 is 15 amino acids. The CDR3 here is CASSPQGERAGEQYF. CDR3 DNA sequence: TGTGCCAGCTCACCACAGGGAGAAAGGGCGGGGGAGCAGTACTTC.

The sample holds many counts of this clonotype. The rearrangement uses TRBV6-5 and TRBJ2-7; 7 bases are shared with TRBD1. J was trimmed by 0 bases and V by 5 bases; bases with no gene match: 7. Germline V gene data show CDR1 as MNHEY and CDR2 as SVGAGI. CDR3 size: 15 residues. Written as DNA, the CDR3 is TGTGCCAGCAGTCAGCCGGGACAGAACTCCTACGAGCAGTACTTC. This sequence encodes CASSQPGQNSYEQYF.

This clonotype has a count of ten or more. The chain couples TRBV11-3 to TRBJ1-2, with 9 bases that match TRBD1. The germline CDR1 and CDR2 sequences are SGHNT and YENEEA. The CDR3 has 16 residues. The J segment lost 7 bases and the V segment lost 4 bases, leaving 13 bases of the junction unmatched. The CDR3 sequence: CASSSYRDRESGGYTF. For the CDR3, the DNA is TGTGCCAGCAGCTCGTACCGGGACAGGGAGTCAGGTGGCTACACCTTC. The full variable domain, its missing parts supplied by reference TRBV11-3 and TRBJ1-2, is EAGVVQSPRYKIIEKKQPVAFWCNPISGHNTLYWYLQNLGQGPELLIRYENEEAVDDSQLPKDRFSAERLKGVDSTLKIQPAELGDSAVYLCASSSYRDRESGGYTFGSGTRLTVV.

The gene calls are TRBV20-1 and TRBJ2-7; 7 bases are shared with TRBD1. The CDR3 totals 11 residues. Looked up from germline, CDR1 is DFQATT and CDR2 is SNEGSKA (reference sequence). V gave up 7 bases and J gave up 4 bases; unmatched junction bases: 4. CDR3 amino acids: CSGQGPYEQYF. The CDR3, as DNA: TGCAGTGGACAGGGACCGTACGAGCAGTACTTC.

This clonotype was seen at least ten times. CDR3 bases: TGTGCCAGTAGTATCGTTAGCGACGGGGAGCTGTTTTTT. Translated: CASSIVSDGELFF. V and J are TRBV19 and TRBJ2-2; perhaps TRBD2 as D (5 bases). This CDR3 contains 13 residues. Germline assignment: CDR1 LNHDA and CDR2 SQIVND (reference sequence). V was shortened by 3 bases and J by 7 bases, with 9 bases between the two germline ends.

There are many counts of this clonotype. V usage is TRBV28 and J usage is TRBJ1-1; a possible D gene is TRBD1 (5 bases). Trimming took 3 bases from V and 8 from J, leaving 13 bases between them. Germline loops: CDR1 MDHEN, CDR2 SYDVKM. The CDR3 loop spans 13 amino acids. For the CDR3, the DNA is TGTGCCAGCAGTTTCGAAAGGGGAGGGGAAGCTTTCTTT. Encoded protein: CASSFERGGEAFF.

Here the CDR3 reads CASSQERGLESSYEQYF. CDR3 coding DNA: TGTGCCAGCAGCCAAGAAAGGGGACTAGAAAGCTCCTACGAGCAGTACTTC. The rearrangement links TRBV3-1 to TRBJ2-7, with 8 bases that match TRBD2. V dropped 0 bases and J dropped 0; count of bases not matched to a gene: 7. This CDR3 is built from 17 residues. Germline CDR1 and CDR2: LGHDT and YNNKEL (reference sequence).

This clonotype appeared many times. In DNA, the CDR3 is TGTGCCAGCAGCTATAGAACAGGGAACCGTGGGGAGCAGTACTTC. Residues: CASSYRTGNRGEQYF. This sequence joins TRBV6-2 or TRBV6-3 and TRBJ2-7; perhaps TRBD1 as D (6 bases). CDR1 is MNHEY, CDR2 SVGEGT, per germline. The V end lost 6 bases, the J end lost 7 bases, and 22 bases lay between the germline ends. The CDR3 extends over 15 amino acids.

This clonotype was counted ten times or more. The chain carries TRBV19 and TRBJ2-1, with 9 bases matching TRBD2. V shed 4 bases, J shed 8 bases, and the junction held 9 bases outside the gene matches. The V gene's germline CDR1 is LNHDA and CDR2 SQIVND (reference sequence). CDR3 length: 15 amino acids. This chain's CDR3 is CASSRLADPGDEQFF. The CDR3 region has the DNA TGTGCCAGTAGTAGACTAGCGGACCCAGGCGATGAGCAGTTCTTC. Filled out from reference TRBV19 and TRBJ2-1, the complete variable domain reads DGGITQSPKYLFRKEGQNVTLSCEQNLNHDAMYWYRQDPGQGLRLIYYSQIVNDFQKGDIAEGYSVSREKKESFPLTVTSAQKNPTAFYLCASSRLADPGDEQFFGPGTRLTVL.

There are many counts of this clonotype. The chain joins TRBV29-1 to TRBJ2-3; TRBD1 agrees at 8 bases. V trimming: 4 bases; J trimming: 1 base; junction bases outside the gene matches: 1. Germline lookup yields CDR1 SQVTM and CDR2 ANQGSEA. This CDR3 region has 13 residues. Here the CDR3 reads CSVVTGGTDTQYF. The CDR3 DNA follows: TGCAGCGTTGTGACAGGGGGCACAGATACGCAGTATTTT.

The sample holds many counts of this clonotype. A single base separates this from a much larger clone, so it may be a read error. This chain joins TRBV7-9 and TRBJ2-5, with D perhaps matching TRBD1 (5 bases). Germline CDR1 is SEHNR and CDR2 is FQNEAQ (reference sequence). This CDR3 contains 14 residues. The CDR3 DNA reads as TGTGCCAGCAGCTTGGACACCGGACAAGAGACCCAGTGCTTC. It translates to CASSLDTGQETQCF. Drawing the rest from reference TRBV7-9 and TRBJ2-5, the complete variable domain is DTGVSQNPRHKITKRGQNVTFRCDPISEHNRLYWYRQTLGQGPEFLTYFQNEAQLEKSRLLSDRFSAERPKGSFSTLEIQRTEQGDSAMYLCASSLDTGQETQCFGPGTRLLVL.

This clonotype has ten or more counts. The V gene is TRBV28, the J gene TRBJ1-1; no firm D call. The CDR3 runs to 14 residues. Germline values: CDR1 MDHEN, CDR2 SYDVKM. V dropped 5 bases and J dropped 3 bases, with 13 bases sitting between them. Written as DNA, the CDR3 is TGTGCCAGCAGTCCTGGAAGTGGCTACACTGAAGCTTTCTTT. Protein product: CASSPGSGYTEAFF.

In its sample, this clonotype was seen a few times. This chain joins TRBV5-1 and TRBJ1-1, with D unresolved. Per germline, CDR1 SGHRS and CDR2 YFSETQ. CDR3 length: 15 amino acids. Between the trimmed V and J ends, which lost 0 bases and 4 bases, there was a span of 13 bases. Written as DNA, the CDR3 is TGCGCCAGCAGCTTGGGTGAGGCAGGCCCCACTGAAGCTTTCTTT. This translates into CASSLGEAGPTEAFF.

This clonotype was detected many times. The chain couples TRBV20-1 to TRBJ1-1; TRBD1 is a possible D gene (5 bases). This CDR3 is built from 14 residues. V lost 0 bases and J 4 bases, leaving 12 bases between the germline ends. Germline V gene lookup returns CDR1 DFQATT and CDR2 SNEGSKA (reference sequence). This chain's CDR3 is CSARDRGPGTEAFF. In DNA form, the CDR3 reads TGCAGTGCTAGAGATAGGGGCCCGGGCACTGAAGCTTTCTTT.

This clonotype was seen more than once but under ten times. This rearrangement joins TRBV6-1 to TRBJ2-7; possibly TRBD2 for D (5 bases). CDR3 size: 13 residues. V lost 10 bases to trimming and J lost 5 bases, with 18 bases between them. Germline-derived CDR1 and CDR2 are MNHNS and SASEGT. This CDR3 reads CATWEYGVHEQYF. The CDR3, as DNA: TGTGCCACCTGGGAGTACGGGGTCCACGAGCAGTACTTC.

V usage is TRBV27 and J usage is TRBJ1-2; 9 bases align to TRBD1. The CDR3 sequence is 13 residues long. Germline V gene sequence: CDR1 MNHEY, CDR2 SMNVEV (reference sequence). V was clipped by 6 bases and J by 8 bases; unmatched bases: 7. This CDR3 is CASSRQGVGGYTF. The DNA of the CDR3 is TGTGCCAGCAGCCGACAGGGGGTAGGAGGCTACACCTTC.

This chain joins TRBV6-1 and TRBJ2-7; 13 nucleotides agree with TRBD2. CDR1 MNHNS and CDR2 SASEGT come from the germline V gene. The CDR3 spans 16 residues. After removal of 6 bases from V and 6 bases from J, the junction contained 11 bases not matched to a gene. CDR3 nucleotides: TGTGCCAGCAGCCGCGGGGGACTAGCGGGAAGATCCGAGCAGTACTTC. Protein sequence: CASSRGGLAGRSEQYF.

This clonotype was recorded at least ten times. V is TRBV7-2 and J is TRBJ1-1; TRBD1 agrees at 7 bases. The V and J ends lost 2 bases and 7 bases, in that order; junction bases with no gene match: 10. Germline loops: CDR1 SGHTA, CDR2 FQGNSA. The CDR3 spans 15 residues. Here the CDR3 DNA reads TGTGCCAGCAGCTTAATCGCAGGGGGTGCTGGTGAAGCTTTCTTT. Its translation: CASSLIAGGAGEAFF.

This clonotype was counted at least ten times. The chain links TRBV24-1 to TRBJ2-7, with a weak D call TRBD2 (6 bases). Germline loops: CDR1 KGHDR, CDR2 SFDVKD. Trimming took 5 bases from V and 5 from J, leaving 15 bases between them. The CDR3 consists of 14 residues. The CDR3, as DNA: TGTGCCACCAGTGTGGGTGGCGGGACCAACGAGCAGTACTTC. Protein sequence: CATSVGGGTNEQYF.

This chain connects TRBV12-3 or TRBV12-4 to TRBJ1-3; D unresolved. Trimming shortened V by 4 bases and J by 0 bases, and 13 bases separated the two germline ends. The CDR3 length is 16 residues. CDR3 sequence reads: CASSSITESSGNTIYF. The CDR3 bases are TGTGCCAGCAGTTCTATTACAGAGTCCTCTGGAAACACCATATATTTT.

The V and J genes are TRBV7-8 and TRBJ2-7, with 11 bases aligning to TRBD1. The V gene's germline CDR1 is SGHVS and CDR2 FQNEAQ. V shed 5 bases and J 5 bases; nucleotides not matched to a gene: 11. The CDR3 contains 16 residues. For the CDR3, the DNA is TGTGCCAGCAGCCCTCGGGGACAGGGGGGGGGGCACGAGCAGTACTTC. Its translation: CASSPRGQGGGHEQYF. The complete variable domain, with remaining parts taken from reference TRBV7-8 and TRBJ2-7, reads GAGVSQSPRYKVAKRGQDVALRCDPISGHVSLFWYQQALGQGPEFLTYFQNEAQLDKSGLPSDRFFAERPEGSVSTLKIQRTQQEDSAVYLCASSPRGQGGGHEQYFGPGTRLTVT.